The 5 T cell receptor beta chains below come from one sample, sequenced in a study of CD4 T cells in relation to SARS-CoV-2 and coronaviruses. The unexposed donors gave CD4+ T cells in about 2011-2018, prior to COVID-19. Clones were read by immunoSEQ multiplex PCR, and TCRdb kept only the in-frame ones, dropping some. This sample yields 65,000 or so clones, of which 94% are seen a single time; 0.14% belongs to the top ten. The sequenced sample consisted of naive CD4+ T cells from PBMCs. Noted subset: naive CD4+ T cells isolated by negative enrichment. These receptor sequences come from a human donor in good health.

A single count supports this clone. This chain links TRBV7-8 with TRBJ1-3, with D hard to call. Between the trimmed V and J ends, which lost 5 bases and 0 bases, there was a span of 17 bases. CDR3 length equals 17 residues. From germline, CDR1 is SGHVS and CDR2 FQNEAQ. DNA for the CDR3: TGTGCCAGCAGCCCGGCGGCCCTGACGAACTCTGGAAACACCATATATTTT. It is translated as CASSPAALTNSGNTIYF.

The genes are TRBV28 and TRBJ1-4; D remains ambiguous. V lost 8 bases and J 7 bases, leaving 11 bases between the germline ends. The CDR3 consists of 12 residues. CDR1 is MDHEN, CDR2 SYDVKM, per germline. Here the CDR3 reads CASGPFIEKLFF. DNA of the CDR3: TGTGCCAGCGGACCTTTCATTGAAAAACTGTTTTTT.

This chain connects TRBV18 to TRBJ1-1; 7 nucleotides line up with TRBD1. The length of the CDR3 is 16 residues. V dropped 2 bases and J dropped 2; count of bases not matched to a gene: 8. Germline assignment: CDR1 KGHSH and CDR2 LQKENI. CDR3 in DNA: TGTGCCAGCTCACCAAGCCAGAACAGGGGTAACACTGAAGCTTTCTTT. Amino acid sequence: CASSPSQNRGNTEAFF.

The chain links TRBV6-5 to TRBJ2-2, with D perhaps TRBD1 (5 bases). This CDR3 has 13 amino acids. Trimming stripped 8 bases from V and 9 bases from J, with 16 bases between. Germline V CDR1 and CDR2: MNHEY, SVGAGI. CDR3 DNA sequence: TGTGCCAGCTCCCAAGGGGATGTGAGGGAGCTGTTTTTT. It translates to CASSQGDVRELFF.

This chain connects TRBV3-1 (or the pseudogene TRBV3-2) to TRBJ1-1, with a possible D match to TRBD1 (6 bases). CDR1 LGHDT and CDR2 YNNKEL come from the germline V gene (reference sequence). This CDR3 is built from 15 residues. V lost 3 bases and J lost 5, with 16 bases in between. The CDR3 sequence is CASSHRGGSGTEAFF. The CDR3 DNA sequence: TGTGCCAGCAGCCACAGGGGTGGGTCGGGGACTGAAGCTTTCTTT.